What follows is one TCR beta chain and its context. This sample stems from a study of blood T cell repertoires in COVID-19. Overall study context: There were acute and convalescent COVID-19 samples, and they came from the United States, Italy and Spain. In each case, the material was cDNA or gDNA derived from T cells, B-cell-depleted T cells, or PBMCs.

V shed 5 bases and J 3 bases; nucleotides not matched to a gene: 2. Germline V gene lookup returns CDR1 SGHRS and CDR2 YFSETQ. The CDR3 has 13 residues. As handled by the study authors: Cell counts per sample came from amplifying reference gene primers. Some clones are missing from TCRdb's copy, which holds only in-frame ones; the method was immunoSEQ multiplex PCR. V, J and clone size are taken as reported in that table, and D and trimming were inferred from the DNA itself. The sample carries about 400,000 clones, about 85% recorded once. Participants were aged about 18 to 90 years, lived in 20 to 30 US areas, and enrolled virtually.

This TCR was sampled from a woman between 18 and 29 years old with acute COVID-19. The chain carries TRBV5-1 and TRBJ2-3; 8 bases map to TRBD2. The sample was PBMCs or T cells enriched from blood (not recorded which). The CDR3 DNA sequence: TGCGCCAGCAGACCGGGGGGGACAGATACGCAGTATTTT. Protein sequence: CASRPGGTDTQYF.